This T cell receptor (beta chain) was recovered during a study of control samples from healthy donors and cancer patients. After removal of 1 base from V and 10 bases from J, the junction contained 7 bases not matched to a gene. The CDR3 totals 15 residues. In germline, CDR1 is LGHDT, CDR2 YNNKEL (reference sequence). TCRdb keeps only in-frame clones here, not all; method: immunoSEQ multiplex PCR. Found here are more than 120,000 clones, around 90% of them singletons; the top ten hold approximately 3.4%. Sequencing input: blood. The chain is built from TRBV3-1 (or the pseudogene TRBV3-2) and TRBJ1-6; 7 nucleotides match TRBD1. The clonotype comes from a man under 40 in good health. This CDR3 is CASSQVQGGTSPLHF. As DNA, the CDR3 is TGTGCCAGCAGCCAAGTGCAGGGGGGGACCTCACCCCTCCACTTT.